Below, one T cell receptor (beta chain) is given with its context. Assignments of participants to cohorts depended upon their own reported clinical history. Germline V gene data show CDR1 as SGHRS and CDR2 as YFSETQ. The CDR3 extends over 14 amino acids. V lost 4 bases and J 12 bases, leaving 19 bases between the germline ends. The record originates from a study of blood T cell repertoires in COVID-19. Study at large: The United States, Italy and Spain provided the acute and convalescent COVID-19 samples. Nucleic acid was either cDNA or gDNA, and it came from T cells, B-cell-depleted T cells, or PBMCs.

TCRdb's copy holds only in-frame clones and misses some; the assay was immunoSEQ multiplex PCR. The table has about 250,000 clones, approximately 85% seen once. The TCR sequence derives from a woman between 45 and 65 years old with acute COVID-19. The material sequenced was PBMCs or T cells enriched from blood (not recorded which). The genes are TRBV5-1 and TRBJ1-4, with D possibly TRBD1 on 6 matching bases. The CDR3 nucleotides are TGCGCCAGCAGCGCGAAGACACAGGGTTTAGAACTGTTTTTT. Translating gives CASSAKTQGLELFF.